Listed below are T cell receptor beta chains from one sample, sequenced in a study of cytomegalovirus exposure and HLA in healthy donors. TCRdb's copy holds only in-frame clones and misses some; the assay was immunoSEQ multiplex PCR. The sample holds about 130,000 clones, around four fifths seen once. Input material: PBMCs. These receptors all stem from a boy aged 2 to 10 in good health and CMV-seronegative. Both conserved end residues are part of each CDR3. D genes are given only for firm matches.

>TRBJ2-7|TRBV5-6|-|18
CASSSELATEKSSYEQYF
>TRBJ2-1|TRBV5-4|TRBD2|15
CASSSLAGGPGEQFF
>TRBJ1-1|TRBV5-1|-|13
CASRSQGYTEAFF
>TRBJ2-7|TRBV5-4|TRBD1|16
CASSLGRDRGGYEQYF
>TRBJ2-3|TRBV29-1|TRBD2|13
CSVDGGWKDTQYF
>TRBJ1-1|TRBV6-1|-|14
CASSDDRWNTEAFF
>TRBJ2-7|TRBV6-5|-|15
CASSYSMAGAYEQYF
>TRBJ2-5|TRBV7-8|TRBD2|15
CASSLVTSGEETQYF
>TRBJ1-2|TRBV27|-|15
CASSPGGLAGYGYTF
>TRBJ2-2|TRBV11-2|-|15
CASSSVLSVHGELFF
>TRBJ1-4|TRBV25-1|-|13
CASTGSWNEKLFF
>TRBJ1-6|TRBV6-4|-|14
CASSRDLENSPLHF
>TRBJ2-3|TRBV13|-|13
CASSATSTDTQYF
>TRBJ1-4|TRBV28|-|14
CASSKRPSEEKLFF